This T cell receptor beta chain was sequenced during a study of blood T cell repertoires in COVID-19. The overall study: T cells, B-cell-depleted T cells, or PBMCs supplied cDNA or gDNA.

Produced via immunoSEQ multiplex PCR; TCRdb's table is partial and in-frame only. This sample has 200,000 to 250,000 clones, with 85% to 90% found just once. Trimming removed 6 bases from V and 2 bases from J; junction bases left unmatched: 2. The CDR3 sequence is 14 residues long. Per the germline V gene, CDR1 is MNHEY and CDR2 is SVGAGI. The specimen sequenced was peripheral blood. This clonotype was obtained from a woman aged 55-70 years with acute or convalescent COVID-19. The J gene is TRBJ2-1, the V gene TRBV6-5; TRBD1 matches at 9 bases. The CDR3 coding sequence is TGTGCCAGCAGCCGGGACAGGGCCTACAATGAGCAGTTCTTC. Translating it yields CASSRDRAYNEQFF.